A single sample gave rise to the 31 T cell receptor beta chains below, sequenced in a study of blood T cell repertoires in COVID-19. Repertoires were generated with immunoSEQ multiplex PCR, while TCRdb's copy carries only in-frame clones and drops some. The table lists about 210,000 clones, just under 90% of them singletons, with over 0.95% in the top ten. Sequencing used PBMCs or T cells enriched from blood (not recorded which). These receptors all come from a man aged 25 to 40 who had recovered from COVID-19.

Remarks on this clone: Other DNA sequences within the sample encode an identical CDR3. V and J are TRBV11-2 and TRBJ2-7; D remains ambiguous. Looked up from germline, CDR1 is SGHAT and CDR2 is FQNNGV. The V and J ends lost 1 base and 1 base respectively, with 8 bases between them. This CDR3 contains 14 residues. CDR3 protein: CASSLVGRSYEQYF. The CDR3 coding sequence is TGTGCCAGCAGCTTAGTGGGCCGATCCTACGAGCAGTACTTC. The full variable domain, with the rest looked up from reference TRBV11-2 and TRBJ2-7, is EAGVAQSPRYKIIEKRQSVAFWCNPISGHATLYWYQQILGQGPKLLIQFQNNGVVDDSQLPKDRFSAERLKGVDSTLKIQPAKLEDSAVYLCASSLVGRSYEQYFGPGTRLTVT.

A single count supports this clone. The chain links TRBV18 to TRBJ1-6, with a tentative D call TRBD1 (5 bases). V lost 3 bases, J lost 0 bases, and 18 bases lay in between. Germline lookup yields CDR1 KGHSH and CDR2 LQKENI. The CDR3 runs to 19 residues. Here the CDR3 DNA reads TGTGCCAGCTCACCGCTAGACTCATCAAGGGGCTCCTATAATTCACCCCTCCACTTT. Translation gives CASSPLDSSRGSYNSPLHF.

The rearrangement links TRBV5-8 to TRBJ1-5, with D perhaps TRBD1 (6 bases). This CDR3 has 14 residues. Trimming left V 5 bases short and J 2 bases short, with 11 bases between. Looked up from germline, CDR1 is SGHTS and CDR2 is YDEGEE. The CDR3 loop reads CASRLRQGNQPQHF. In nucleotides, the CDR3 is TGTGCCAGCAGACTTCGACAGGGCAATCAGCCCCAGCATTTT.

CDR3: CASSRTGGAYGYTF. The CDR3 DNA sequence: TGTGCCAGCAGTCGAACAGGGGGCGCCTATGGCTACACCTTC. The chain joins TRBV6-5 to TRBJ1-2, with TRBD1 matching over 9 bases. The CDR3 loop spans 14 amino acids. Trimming removed 5 bases from V and 4 bases from J; junction bases left unmatched: 5. Germline loops: CDR1 MNHEY, CDR2 SVGAGI.

The chain couples TRBV7-9 to TRBJ2-3, with D possibly TRBD2 on 6 matching bases. Germline V lookup: CDR1 SEHNR, CDR2 FQNEAQ (reference sequence). CDR3 length equals 16 residues. The germline V and J ends were trimmed by 4 bases and 1 base, with 15 bases remaining between them. The CDR3 protein is CASSSTSGPRTDTQYF. The CDR3, as DNA: TGTGCCAGCAGCTCAACAAGCGGGCCACGCACAGATACGCAGTATTTT.

In its sample, this clone was seen once. The J gene is TRBJ2-5, the V gene TRBV7-9; TRBD1 matches 10 bases. The germline V gene has CDR1 SEHNR and CDR2 FQNEAQ (reference sequence). This CDR3 contains 15 residues. The trim removed 7 bases at V and 1 base at J, leaving 6 bases unmatched. Here the CDR3 reads CASTSGQGTQETQYF. CDR3 coding DNA: TGTGCCAGCACATCGGGACAGGGGACCCAAGAGACCCAGTACTTC.

The chain is built from TRBV18 and TRBJ2-1, with a tentative D call TRBD1 (6 bases). Germline loops: CDR1 KGHSH, CDR2 LQKENI. Trimming pared 0 bases from V and 15 bases from J, leaving 18 bases between. This CDR3 is 14 amino acids long. The CDR3 region has the DNA TGTGCCAGCTCACCACCGAGTACAGGGCGGGTTTGGTTCTTC. Protein product: CASSPPSTGRVWFF.

The chain has TRBV24-1 and TRBJ2-2, with 13 positions matching TRBD2. Germline assignment: CDR1 KGHDR and CDR2 SFDVKD. The junction had 15 bases not matched to a gene; V was cut back by 0 bases and J by 3 bases. The CDR3 consists of 22 residues. The CDR3 nucleotides read TGTGCCACCAGTGATTTGCCCGGACTAGCGGGAGTATTAGGGGGGGACACCGGGGAGCTGTTTTTT. The encoded protein is CATSDLPGLAGVLGGDTGELFF.

This chain uses TRBV11-2 with TRBJ2-7; TRBD2 matches at 7 bases. The CDR3 loop spans 15 amino acids. Per germline, CDR1 SGHAT and CDR2 FQNNGV. V dropped 3 bases and J dropped 2; count of bases not matched to a gene: 7. The CDR3 DNA follows: TGTGCCAGCAGCTTCCCCCTCCGGGGGGCCTACGAGCAGTACTTC. Protein product: CASSFPLRGAYEQYF.

V and J are TRBV28 and TRBJ2-1, with D perhaps TRBD2 (6 bases). The germline V and J ends were trimmed by 5 bases and 5 bases, with 16 bases remaining between them. Germline CDR1 and CDR2: MDHEN and SYDVKM. This CDR3 comprises 15 residues. The CDR3 is CASSIIAANNNEQFF. CDR3 coding DNA: TGTGCCAGCAGTATTATAGCGGCGAATAACAATGAGCAGTTCTTC.

J is TRBJ2-1 and V is TRBV29-1, with TRBD1 matching 10 bases. The CDR3 extends over 14 amino acids. Germline lookup yields CDR1 SQVTM and CDR2 ANQGSEA. J lost 1 base, V lost 7 bases, and 4 bases had no gene match. CDR3 nucleotides: TGCAGCGCCCTGGACAGGGGGTCCTACAATGAGCAGTTCTTC. Translated: CSALDRGSYNEQFF.

The chain joins TRBV7-2 to TRBJ2-7, with D tentatively TRBD2 (6 bases). This CDR3 spans 17 amino acids. V lost 5 bases and J lost 1, with 21 bases in between. Germline V gene sequence: CDR1 SGHTA, CDR2 FQGNSA. The CDR3 nucleotides are TGTGCCAGCAGCCCCCGAGGAGGGCGTAGGGGATCCTACGAGCAGTACTTC. This gives the protein CASSPRGGRRGSYEQYF.

The V and J genes are TRBV10-3 and TRBJ1-1; D perhaps matches TRBD1 (5 bases). Trimming removed 7 bases from V and 4 bases from J, with 10 bases in between. CDR3 length equals 12 residues. The germline gives CDR1 ENHRY, CDR2 SYGVKD. The CDR3 region has the DNA TGTGCCATCATGGGGCCTGCCACTGAAGCTTTCTTT. This sequence encodes CAIMGPATEAFF.

The CDR3 here is CAWTGRGRENIQYF. The CDR3 DNA follows: TGTGCCTGGACGGGCAGGGGTAGAGAAAACATTCAGTACTTC. V is TRBV30 and J is TRBJ2-4; maybe TRBD1 (6 bases). This CDR3 spans 14 amino acids. Between the trimmed V and J ends, which lost 4 bases and 5 bases, there was a span of 15 bases. Per the germline V gene, CDR1 is GTSNPN and CDR2 is SVGIG (reference sequence). The variable domain in full, with the rest retrieved from reference TRBV30 and TRBJ2-4, is SQTIHQWPATLVQPVGSPLSLECTVEGTSNPNLYWYRQAAGRGLQLLFYSVGIGQISSEVPQNLSASRPQDRQFILSSKKLLLSDSGFYLCAWTGRGRENIQYFGAGTRLSVL.

This clone has more than one count but fewer than ten. This chain connects TRBV5-1 to TRBJ1-2, with 8 bases matching TRBD1. CDR3 size: 14 residues. V was pared by 4 bases and J by 8 bases, with 10 bases of the junction left unmatched. CDR1 and CDR2 (germline): SGHRS, YFSETQ. The CDR3 is CASSTSRQGAGYTF. In nucleotides, the CDR3 is TGCGCCAGCAGCACTTCTAGGCAGGGGGCGGGCTACACCTTC.

This clone was seen just once. The CDR3 here is CASSQERGRKDYEQYF. The CDR3 DNA reads as TGCGCCAGCAGCCAAGAAAGGGGGCGGAAAGACTACGAGCAGTACTTC. The rearrangement links TRBV4-1 to TRBJ2-7; 7 positions agree with TRBD1. This CDR3 has 16 amino acids. Germline V gene lookup returns CDR1 MGHRA and CDR2 YSYEKL. With 0 bases clipped from V and 3 bases from J, the junction kept 8 bases outside the gene matches.

This clone was counted once. V gene TRBV28 combines with J gene TRBJ2-2; 9 bases match TRBD2. The V gene end was trimmed by 5 bases and the J gene end by 5 bases; junction bases not matched to a gene: 9. This CDR3 region has 16 residues. Germline CDR1 MDHEN, CDR2 SYDVKM. CDR3 bases: TGTGCCAGCAGTATTGTAGCGGGAGTAGGAACCGGGGAGCTGTTTTTT. Translating it yields CASSIVAGVGTGELFF.

The count of this clone is one. The chain carries TRBV5-1 and TRBJ1-1; D gene ambiguous. This CDR3 is 12 amino acids long. Germline CDR1 is SGHRS and CDR2 is YFSETQ. V lost 0 bases to trimming and J lost 5 bases, with 5 bases between them. For the CDR3, the DNA is TGCGCCAGCAGCTTGGGGCAGACTGAAGCTTTCTTT. Its protein is CASSLGQTEAFF.

The V call is TRBV7-8, the J call TRBJ2-5; 7 bases are shared with TRBD1. The CDR3 spans 16 residues. Germline values: CDR1 SGHVS, CDR2 FQNEAQ. J gave up 2 bases and V 0 bases, and 6 bases lay outside the gene matches. The CDR3 region has the DNA TGTGCCAGCAGCTTAGCAAGGGACAGACTACAAGAGACCCAGTACTTC. Translation gives CASSLARDRLQETQYF.

Only one count was recorded for this clone. Given a much more abundant clone one base away, this may be a read error. The same CDR3 also results from other DNA sequences found in this sample. The chain is built from TRBV14 and TRBJ1-2; a weak D match, TRBD1 (6 bases). The CDR3 is 14 residues long. CDR1 and CDR2 (germline): SGHDN, FVKESK. The germline V and J ends were trimmed by 1 base and 4 bases, with 10 bases remaining between them. CDR3 protein: CASSQGTGPYGYTF. CDR3 nucleotide sequence: TGTGCCAGCAGCCAAGGTACAGGGCCCTATGGCTACACCTTC.

This chain joins TRBV27 and TRBJ2-7, with TRBD2 matching 10 bases. With V trimmed by 5 bases and J by 6 bases, 13 bases remained unmatched. Germline V gives CDR1 MNHEY, CDR2 SMNVEV (reference sequence). The CDR3 totals 16 residues. Here the CDR3 reads CASSPGLAVYPGEQYF. In DNA form, the CDR3 reads TGTGCCAGCAGTCCCGGACTAGCGGTATACCCTGGCGAGCAGTACTTC.

This clone has a single count. The gene calls are TRBV10-3 and TRBJ2-3, with TRBD2 identical over 9 bases. The V and J ends lost 2 bases and 5 bases, in that order; junction bases with no gene match: 8. CDR3 size: 16 residues. Per the germline V gene, CDR1 is ENHRY and CDR2 is SYGVKD. This CDR3 reads CAISEGKREVQDTQYF. DNA for the CDR3: TGTGCCATCAGTGAGGGGAAGCGGGAGGTCCAAGATACGCAGTATTTT.

The chain is built from TRBV6-5 and TRBJ1-2; tentatively, D is TRBD1 (5 bases). The CDR3 consists of 11 residues. Per germline, CDR1 MNHEY and CDR2 SVGAGI. The V end was cut by 7 bases, the J end by 4 bases, with 7 bases between. The chain's CDR3 is CASTDSYGYTF. The DNA for the CDR3 is TGTGCCAGCACCGACAGCTATGGCTACACCTTC.

The sample holds one count of this clone. The V and J genes are TRBV18 and TRBJ1-1; 7 bases are a match to TRBD1. The germline CDR1 and CDR2 sequences are KGHSH and LQKENI. J lost 4 bases, V lost 2 bases, and 7 bases had no gene match. This CDR3 is 15 amino acids long. The CDR3 reads CASSPAGTVLTEAFF. CDR3 DNA sequence: TGTGCCAGCTCACCAGCCGGGACAGTTCTCACTGAAGCTTTCTTT.

The chain combines TRBV4-3 with TRBJ2-7, with D tentatively TRBD1 (5 bases). CDR1 and CDR2 (germline): LGHNA, YSLEER. V lost 4 bases and J lost 2, with 6 bases in between. This CDR3 has 12 residues. CDR3 in DNA: TGCGCCAGCAGCCCAGGGCCCTACGAGCAGTACTTC. It is translated as CASSPGPYEQYF.

This clone occurred once. The V call is TRBV7-9, the J call TRBJ2-7, with 8 bases lining up with TRBD1. V was pared by 7 bases and J by 2 bases, with 22 bases of the junction left unmatched. This CDR3 has 19 residues. CDR1 is SEHNR and CDR2 is FQNEAQ in the germline V gene (reference sequence). CDR3 sequence (DNA): TGTGCCAGCACGAACACCGGACAGGGTTTGCGGTTGGACACCTACGAGCAGTACTTC. As protein: CASTNTGQGLRLDTYEQYF.

The rearrangement links TRBV4-2 to TRBJ2-2; the match to TRBD1 covers 8 bases. This CDR3 is built from 16 residues. Germline V CDR1 and CDR2: LGHNA, YNFKEQ. With V trimmed by 0 bases and J by 5 bases, 5 bases remained unmatched. The CDR3 region is CASSQDPGQATGELFF. The CDR3 DNA reads as TGTGCCAGCAGCCAAGATCCGGGACAGGCGACCGGGGAGCTGTTTTTT.

This clone was seen once. This chain uses TRBV9 with TRBJ1-6; TRBD1 might be the D (5 bases). Germline lookup yields CDR1 SGDLS and CDR2 YYNGEE. With 7 bases removed from V and 9 bases from J, the gap between germline ends came to 23 bases. The CDR3 runs to 16 residues. The CDR3 sequence is CASSVGHGRLGSPLHF. CDR3 in DNA: TGTGCCAGCTCCGTCGGACACGGGAGGTTGGGTTCACCCCTCCACTTT.

The rearrangement uses TRBV29-1 and TRBJ2-3; D may be TRBD1 (6 bases). The germline V gene has CDR1 SQVTM and CDR2 ANQGSEA. This CDR3 region has 13 residues. The ends were cut back, 4 bases at V and 6 bases at J, with 14 bases in the middle. This CDR3 reads CSVVWGHEDTQYF. Written as DNA, the CDR3 is TGCAGCGTTGTTTGGGGACATGAGGATACGCAGTATTTT.

This chain joins TRBV7-9 and TRBJ1-6; D perhaps matches TRBD1 (5 bases). CDR3 length: 18 amino acids. V lost 1 base to trimming and J lost 9 bases, with 22 bases between them. CDR1 and CDR2 (germline): SEHNR, FQNEAQ (reference sequence). CDR3 residues: CASSLERKAGLFGSPLHF. The CDR3 DNA reads as TGTGCCAGCAGCTTAGAAAGGAAGGCAGGGCTTTTCGGTTCACCCCTCCACTTT.

This clone was found a few times. The chain combines TRBV4-2 with TRBJ1-2; a weak D match, TRBD1 (6 bases). Trimming removed 6 bases at V and 7 bases at J, with 9 bases between. There are 11 residues in the CDR3. Germline loops: CDR1 LGHNA, CDR2 YNFKEQ. CDR3 in DNA: TGTGCCAGCAGAGGGACATTTGGCTACACCTTC. This sequence encodes CASRGTFGYTF.